The source of this TCR beta chain is a study of cytomegalovirus exposure and HLA in healthy donors. The germline CDR1 and CDR2 sequences are GTSNPN and SVGIG (reference sequence). This CDR3 comprises 13 residues. The V segment lost 2 bases and the J segment 10 bases; nucleotides outside the gene matches: 9. Of note for this clone: Its antigen is not identified.

The PCR was carried out with 60 Vbeta primers and 13 Jbeta primers. TCRdb keeps only in-frame clones here, not all; method: immunoSEQ multiplex PCR. This repertoire shows approximately 170,000 clones, about 59% found once; its top ten account for 2.5% to 3%. Findings of the study overall: In a later analysis, the majority of CMV-associated beta chains seemingly showed HLA restriction. DRB1 showed the most TCR associations and HLA-C the fewest in a later analysis, as rates varied by HLA locus.

Input material: PBMCs. The receptor comes from a man aged 35 to 55 in good health and CMV-seronegative. The chain couples TRBV30 to TRBJ2-7, with 9 bases fitting TRBD2. The CDR3 spells CAWSHRGSGSQYF. The CDR3, as DNA: TGTGCCTGGAGTCACCGTGGTAGCGGGAGTCAGTACTTC.